This T cell receptor beta chain was found in a study of metastatic and nonmetastatic thyroid tumors. Study-level background: Repertoire data that came from the blood and tumor or nodule tissue of malignant and benign thyroid patients were compared.

There are many counts of this clone. Antigen: not known. Using MiXCR, TCRdb re-called clones from the PCR reads. The repertoire holds over 25,000 clones, 15% seen once, with approximately 3.5% in the top ten. Germline loops: CDR1 LNHDA, CDR2 SQIVND (reference sequence). V was clipped by 8 bases and J by 5 bases, with 22 bases between them. This CDR3 contains 16 residues. Whole-study results and caveats: As reported, TCR beta diversity in blood and tumor was significantly higher in malignant thyroid tumors than in benign nodules.

All patients were untreated before thyroid surgery. The chain carries TRBV19 and TRBJ2-1, with D maybe TRBD1 (5 bases). The specimen sequenced was blood. The sequence was collected from a female donor with papillary thyroid cancer or a benign thyroid nodule (not recorded which). Some clones in this sample may be carry-over from other donors' samples. Here the CDR3 reads CASATGRTSPNNEQFF. The CDR3 DNA follows: TGTGCCAGTGCAACCGGCCGGACATCCCCGAACAATGAGCAGTTCTTC.